These T cell receptor beta chains were read from a single sample in a study of cytomegalovirus exposure and HLA in healthy donors. Libraries were prepared by immunoSEQ multiplex PCR; TCRdb keeps only in-frame clonotypes and omits some of them. The sample contains 150,000 to 200,000 clones, roughly four fifths of which appear only once. The sequenced sample was PBMCs. The origin of the receptors is a young man in good health and CMV-seronegative. Each CDR3 is given with its conserved first and last residue. The order of the fields is V gene, clone size, CDR3 length, J gene, D gene, CDR3 protein, CDR3 DNA. A D gene is named only where the DNA matches it firmly. Not all rows give a size; the values are once, few, many and, for expanded clones, a class.

V gene: TRBV28
clone size: NA
CDR3 length: 13
J gene: TRBJ1-2
D gene: NA
CDR3 protein: CASSLTGNYGYTF
CDR3 DNA: TGTGCCAGCAGCCTCACAGGGAACTATGGCTACACCTTC

V gene: TRBV28
clone size: NA
CDR3 length: 13
J gene: TRBJ1-2
D gene: NA
CDR3 protein: CASSFRGNYGYTF
CDR3 DNA: TGTGCCAGCAGTTTTAGGGGCAACTATGGCTACACCTTC

V gene: TRBV6-1
clone size: NA
CDR3 length: 16
J gene: TRBJ1-2
D gene: TRBD1
CDR3 protein: CASSAGQGWVNYGYTF
CDR3 DNA: TGTGCCAGCAGTGCAGGACAGGGGTGGGTAAACTATGGCTACACCTTC

V gene: TRBV6-1
clone size: NA
CDR3 length: 13
J gene: TRBJ1-2
D gene: NA
CDR3 protein: CASRATGLYGYTF
CDR3 DNA: TGTGCCAGCAGGGCCACAGGGCTATATGGCTACACCTTC

V gene: TRBV19
clone size: NA
CDR3 length: 14
J gene: TRBJ1-1
D gene: NA
CDR3 protein: CASSMTGNVPEAFF
CDR3 DNA: TGTGCCAGTAGTATGACAGGCAATGTTCCCGAAGCTTTCTTT

V gene: TRBV4-1
clone size: few
CDR3 length: 14
J gene: TRBJ2-7
D gene: TRBD2
CDR3 protein: CASSQVSGNYEQYF
CDR3 DNA: TGCGCCAGCAGCCAAGTTAGCGGGAACTACGAGCAGTACTTC

V gene: TRBV6-6
clone size: NA
CDR3 length: 15
J gene: TRBJ2-7
D gene: NA
CDR3 protein: CASTYPEQGGNEQYF
CDR3 DNA: TGTGCCAGCACCTACCCCGAACAGGGAGGGAACGAGCAGTACTTC

V gene: TRBV29-1
clone size: NA
CDR3 length: 12
J gene: TRBJ2-3
D gene: TRBD1
CDR3 protein: CSVDTGADTQYF
CDR3 DNA: TGCAGCGTTGACACAGGGGCAGATACGCAGTATTTT

V gene: TRBV7-8
clone size: NA
CDR3 length: 15
J gene: TRBJ1-1
D gene: NA
CDR3 protein: CASSLEQGLNTEAFF
CDR3 DNA: TGTGCCAGCAGCCTCGAACAGGGACTGAACACTGAAGCTTTCTTT

V gene: TRBV19
clone size: NA
CDR3 length: 14
J gene: TRBJ2-7
D gene: NA
CDR3 protein: CASSEAGHYYEQYF
CDR3 DNA: TGTGCCAGTAGTGAAGCGGGACACTACTACGAGCAGTACTTC

V gene: TRBV5-1
clone size: NA
CDR3 length: 14
J gene: TRBJ2-7
D gene: NA
CDR3 protein: CASSLGSPSYEQYF
CDR3 DNA: TGCGCCAGCAGCTTGGGAAGCCCTTCCTACGAGCAGTACTTC

V gene: TRBV28
clone size: few
CDR3 length: 12
J gene: TRBJ2-1
D gene: TRBD2
CDR3 protein: CATERGGKEQFF
CDR3 DNA: TGTGCCACAGAGCGGGGGGGCAAAGAGCAGTTCTTC

V gene: TRBV5-8
clone size: NA
CDR3 length: 15
J gene: TRBJ2-3
D gene: TRBD1
CDR3 protein: CASSWGQGSTDTQYF
CDR3 DNA: TGTGCCAGCAGCTGGGGACAGGGGTCGACAGATACGCAGTATTTT

V gene: TRBV7-3
clone size: NA
CDR3 length: 16
J gene: TRBJ2-3
D gene: TRBD2
CDR3 protein: CASSLYSSGSADTQYF
CDR3 DNA: TGTGCCAGCAGCTTATACTCTAGCGGGAGTGCAGATACGCAGTATTTT

V gene: TRBV7-8
clone size: few
CDR3 length: 15
J gene: TRBJ2-7
D gene: NA
CDR3 protein: CASRVGHVHSYEQYF
CDR3 DNA: TGTGCCAGCAGGGTTGGACACGTCCACTCCTACGAGCAGTACTTC

V gene: TRBV10-3
clone size: NA
CDR3 length: 13
J gene: TRBJ1-1
D gene: NA
CDR3 protein: CAIATDMNTEAFF
CDR3 DNA: TGTGCCATCGCGACAGACATGAACACTGAAGCTTTCTTT

V gene: TRBV19
clone size: few
CDR3 length: 15
J gene: TRBJ2-3
D gene: NA
CDR3 protein: CASSIAGTGKDTQYF
CDR3 DNA: TGTGCCAGTAGTATCGCCGGAACAGGGAAGGATACGCAGTATTTT

V gene: TRBV7-8
clone size: NA
CDR3 length: 16
J gene: TRBJ1-4
D gene: TRBD1
CDR3 protein: CASSLQGATANEKLFF
CDR3 DNA: TGTGCCAGCAGCTTACAGGGGGCGACGGCTAATGAAAAACTGTTTTTT

V gene: TRBV4-1
clone size: NA
CDR3 length: 14
J gene: TRBJ2-5
D gene: NA
CDR3 protein: CASSLPGDKETQYF
CDR3 DNA: TGCGCCAGCAGCCTCCCGGGAGATAAAGAGACCCAGTACTTC

V gene: TRBV2
clone size: NA
CDR3 length: 14
J gene: TRBJ2-7
D gene: TRBD2
CDR3 protein: CASIRTSASYEQYF
CDR3 DNA: TGTGCCAGCATCAGGACTAGCGCCTCCTACGAGCAGTACTTC

V gene: TRBV6-5
clone size: NA
CDR3 length: 15
J gene: TRBJ2-1
D gene: TRBD2
CDR3 protein: CASSRLLAGANEQFF
CDR3 DNA: TGTGCCAGCAGCCGTTTACTAGCGGGGGCCAATGAGCAGTTCTTC

V gene: TRBV5-1
clone size: NA
CDR3 length: 14
J gene: TRBJ2-5
D gene: NA
CDR3 protein: CASSLVSGGETQYF
CDR3 DNA: TGCGCCAGCAGCTTGGTGAGCGGCGGGGAGACCCAGTACTTC

V gene: TRBV15
clone size: few
CDR3 length: 15
J gene: TRBJ1-3
D gene: TRBD1
CDR3 protein: CATSREGGPGNTIYF
CDR3 DNA: TGTGCCACCAGCAGAGAAGGGGGCCCTGGAAACACCATATATTTT

V gene: TRBV9
clone size: NA
CDR3 length: 15
J gene: TRBJ2-2
D gene: NA
CDR3 protein: CASSPTGTNTGELFF
CDR3 DNA: TGTGCCAGCAGTCCCACCGGGACAAACACCGGGGAGCTGTTTTTT

V gene: TRBV5-1
clone size: NA
CDR3 length: 15
J gene: TRBJ2-5
D gene: NA
CDR3 protein: CASSLAPPFQETQYF
CDR3 DNA: TGCGCCAGCAGCTTGGCCCCCCCTTTCCAAGAGACCCAGTACTTC

V gene: TRBV27
clone size: NA
CDR3 length: 13
J gene: TRBJ2-3
D gene: NA
CDR3 protein: CASSLWRVDTQYF
CDR3 DNA: TGTGCCAGCAGTTTATGGAGGGTGGATACGCAGTATTTT

V gene: TRBV28
clone size: NA
CDR3 length: 12
J gene: TRBJ1-2
D gene: NA
CDR3 protein: CASSLPGRGYTF
CDR3 DNA: TGTGCCAGCAGTTTACCCGGGAGGGGCTACACCTTC

V gene: TRBV6-6
clone size: NA
CDR3 length: 16
J gene: TRBJ1-1
D gene: NA
CDR3 protein: CASTYPDRLRRTEAFF
CDR3 DNA: TGTGCCAGCACCTACCCAGACAGGCTTCGGCGAACTGAAGCTTTCTTT

V gene: TRBV10-3
clone size: NA
CDR3 length: 14
J gene: TRBJ2-5
D gene: TRBD2
CDR3 protein: CAISGLAGSETQYF
CDR3 DNA: TGTGCCATCAGTGGACTAGCGGGGAGCGAGACCCAGTACTTC